Listed here are 10 T cell receptor beta chains from one sample, sequenced in a study of long-term antiretroviral therapy in people with HIV. It was version v3.0 of the immunoSEQ assay that was run at survey level. TCRdb's copy holds only in-frame clones and misses some; the assay was immunoSEQ multiplex PCR. The data show around 24,000 clones, about 77% seen once. The specimen comprised unsorted PBMCs, sampled 0.5 years after starting antiretroviral therapy. The receptors were sampled from a woman aged 40 to 50 with HIV.

V usage is TRBV7-2 and J usage is TRBJ2-7, with D perhaps given as TRBD1 or TRBD2 (5 bases each). Trimming cost V 6 bases and J 3 bases, with 12 bases left between them. Germline-derived CDR1 and CDR2 are SGHTA and FQGNSA. This CDR3 is 13 amino acids long. CDR3 in amino acids: CASSRDGNYEQYF. The CDR3 region has the DNA TGTGCCAGCAGTAGGGACGGGAACTACGAGCAGTACTTC.

The V call is TRBV7-9, the J call TRBJ2-2; TRBD2 aligns across 8 bases. CDR1 SEHNR and CDR2 FQNEAQ come from the germline V gene (reference sequence). With 0 bases clipped from V and 1 base from J, the junction kept 1 base outside the gene matches. The CDR3 has 16 amino acids. CDR3 protein: CASSLAAGGNTGELFF. The CDR3 region has the DNA TGTGCCAGCAGCTTAGCGGCGGGGGGGAACACCGGGGAGCTGTTTTTT.

This clone appeared a few times. V gene TRBV19 combines with J gene TRBJ2-7; D possibly uses TRBD1 or TRBD2 (5 bases each). CDR1 LNHDA and CDR2 SQIVND come from the germline V gene (reference sequence). The CDR3 has 12 residues. With 6 bases removed from V and 4 bases from J, the gap between germline ends came to 10 bases. Here the CDR3 DNA reads TGTGCCAGTAGCGGGGACCTGTACGAGCAGTACTTC. It specifies CASSGDLYEQYF.

The chain recombines TRBV19 with TRBJ2-1, with 11 nucleotides matching TRBD2. The CDR3 sequence is 15 residues long. The germline gives CDR1 LNHDA, CDR2 SQIVND (reference sequence). With 6 bases clipped from V and 7 bases from J, the junction kept 8 bases outside the gene matches. CDR3 bases: TGTGCCAGTAGCAATAGCGGGGGGGCCAGGAATGAGCAGTTCTTC. It translates to CASSNSGGARNEQFF.

This clone is a singleton in its sample. The rearrangement links TRBV5-4 to TRBJ1-4, with D unresolved. Germline V gives CDR1 SGHNT, CDR2 YYREEE (reference sequence). Trimming cost V 2 bases and J 3 bases, with 14 bases left between them. The CDR3 sequence is 16 residues long. The CDR3: CASSLRPGQANEKLFF. The CDR3 DNA reads as TGTGCCAGCAGCTTAAGGCCTGGGCAGGCTAATGAAAAACTGTTTTTT.

The gene calls are TRBV2 and TRBJ1-5; 8 positions agree with TRBD1. The ends lost 6 bases at V and 6 bases at J; junction bases unmatched: 4. The CDR3 length is 13 residues. CDR1 and CDR2 (germline): SNHLY, FYNNEI. The CDR3 region is CASRTGVSQPQHF. The CDR3 DNA follows: TGTGCCAGCAGGACAGGGGTCAGTCAGCCCCAGCATTTT. Together with reference TRBV2 and TRBJ1-5, the CDR3 gives the full variable domain: EPEVTQTPSHQVTQMGQEVILRCVPISNHLYFYWYRQILGQKVEFLVSFYNNEISEKSEIFDDQFSVERPDGSNFTLKIRSTKLEDSAMYFCASRTGVSQPQHFGDGTRLSIL.

This chain uses TRBV18 with TRBJ1-4; D gene unclear. V gave up 6 bases and J gave up 0 bases, with 8 bases separating them. The CDR3 extends over 14 amino acids. Germline V gives CDR1 KGHSH, CDR2 LQKENI. CDR3: CASSDGTTNEKLFF. In DNA, the CDR3 is TGTGCCAGCTCGGACGGTACAACTAATGAAAAACTGTTTTTT.

This CDR3 reads CASRRTEDRPQHF. As DNA, the CDR3 is TGTGCCAGCAGAAGGACAGAAGATCGGCCCCAGCATTTT. The chain uses TRBV6-5 and TRBJ1-5; D is perhaps TRBD1 (6 bases). The CDR3 runs 13 residues. V lost 6 bases and J lost 9, with 15 bases in between. Germline V gene sequence: CDR1 MNHEY, CDR2 SVGAGI.

This clone was counted a single time. This sequence joins TRBV7-9 and TRBJ2-3; weak D call: TRBD1 (5 bases). The CDR3 is 14 residues long. Per the germline V gene, CDR1 is SEHNR and CDR2 is FQNEAQ (reference sequence). The V end lost 5 bases, the J end lost 0 bases, and 9 bases lay between the germline ends. CDR3 coding DNA: TGTGCCAGCAGCCCCACAGGCAGCACAGATACGCAGTATTTT. This codes for CASSPTGSTDTQYF.

The V gene is TRBV5-8, the J gene TRBJ2-1, with D possibly matching TRBD2 (6 bases). Deletions cut 2 bases from V and 3 bases from J, with 9 bases between. Per germline, CDR1 SGHTS and CDR2 YDEGEE. CDR3 length: 14 amino acids. The CDR3 spells CASSFPGDYNEQFF. The CDR3 nucleotides read TGTGCCAGCAGCTTCCCGGGGGACTACAATGAGCAGTTCTTC. The variable domain in full, with the rest retrieved from reference TRBV5-8 and TRBJ2-1, is EAGVTQSPTHLIKTRGQQATLRCSPISGHTSVYWYQQALGLGLQFLLWYDEGEERNRGNFPPRFSGRQFPNYSSELNVNALELEDSALYLCASSFPGDYNEQFFGPGTRLTVL.